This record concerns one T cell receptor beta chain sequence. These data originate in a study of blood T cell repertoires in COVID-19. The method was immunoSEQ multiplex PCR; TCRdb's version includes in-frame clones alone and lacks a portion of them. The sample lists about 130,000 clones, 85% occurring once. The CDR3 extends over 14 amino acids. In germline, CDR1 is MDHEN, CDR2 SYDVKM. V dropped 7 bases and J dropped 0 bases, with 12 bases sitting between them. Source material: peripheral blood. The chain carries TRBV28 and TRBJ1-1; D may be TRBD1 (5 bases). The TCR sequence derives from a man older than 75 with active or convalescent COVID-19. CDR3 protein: CASTIGGMNTEAFF. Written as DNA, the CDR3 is TGTGCCAGCACCATCGGGGGGATGAACACTGAAGCTTTCTTT.